The source of this T cell receptor beta chain is a study of blood T cell repertoires in COVID-19. Profiling relied on immunoSEQ multiplex PCR, and the TCRdb table lists in-frame clones only, not all of them. The sample consists of just over 300,000 clones, approximately 90% of them appearing once. There are 13 residues in the CDR3. Per germline, CDR1 MNHEY and CDR2 SVGAGI. V gave up 2 bases and J gave up 1 base, with 6 bases separating them. Grouping used clinical history reported by participants in a survey and questionnaire. What the recovered Cohort 3 donors had was two negative PCRs, clearance, or symptom resolution. As to this clone: The same CDR3 also results from other DNA sequences found in this sample.

The chain links TRBV6-5 to TRBJ2-7; unclear D gene. The sequence was collected from a woman aged 35 to 49 who had recovered from COVID-19. Sequencing used PBMCs or T cells enriched from blood (not recorded which). CDR3 sequence reads: CASSYSDSYEQYF. CDR3 coding DNA: TGTGCCAGCAGTTACAGCGATTCCTACGAGCAGTACTTC.